These 23 T cell receptor beta chains came from one sample sequenced in a study of shared clonotypes between healthy human individuals. Sequenced by immunoSEQ multiplex PCR; TCRdb stores in-frame clones only, minus some. The sample includes around 500,000 clones, about 79% of them seen just once. Sequenced input: PBMCs. The receptor set was obtained from a middle-aged woman in good health. Some clones in this sample may be carry-over from other donors' samples.

The chain recombines TRBV10-1 with TRBJ2-2; D might be TRBD2 (6 bases). CDR1 is WNHNN and CDR2 is SYGVQD in the germline V gene (reference sequence). CDR3 length: 14 residues. V was cut by 4 bases and J by 2 bases, with 8 bases left in between. In DNA form, the CDR3 reads TGCGCCAGCAGTGGGGGGGTAAACACCGGGGAGCTGTTTTTT. Its protein product is CASSGGVNTGELFF.

About this clone: The identical CDR3 is also encoded by other nucleotide sequences in the sample. This rearrangement joins TRBV11-2 to TRBJ2-1, with D unresolved. This CDR3 region has 16 residues. With 0 bases removed from V and 1 base from J, the gap between germline ends came to 10 bases. Germline V gene lookup returns CDR1 SGHAT and CDR2 FQNNGV. The CDR3 nucleotides are TGTGCCAGCAGCTTAGACTCAAGATATTCCTACAATGAGCAGTTCTTC. Protein: CASSLDSRYSYNEQFF.

The chain employs TRBV9 and TRBJ1-5; 8 bases map to TRBD1. The CDR3 totals 16 residues. V gave up 0 bases and J gave up 3 bases; unmatched junction bases: 5. The germline gives CDR1 SGDLS, CDR2 YYNGEE. CDR3 sequence (DNA): TGTGCCAGCAGCGTAGGGAGACAGGGGCCCAATCAGCCCCAGCATTTT. Residues: CASSVGRQGPNQPQHF.

This clone was seen at least ten times. DNA of the CDR3: TGTGCCAGCAGTTTTTTGGACTCCTACGAGCAGTACTTC. Translating gives CASSFLDSYEQYF. The chain has TRBV28 and TRBJ2-7; D is unclear. Deletions cut 3 bases from V and 0 bases from J, with 6 bases between. Germline V gives CDR1 MDHEN, CDR2 SYDVKM. The CDR3 is 13 amino acids. Filled out from reference TRBV28 and TRBJ2-7, the complete variable domain reads DVKVTQSSRYLVKRTGEKVFLECVQDMDHENMFWYRQDPGLGLRLIYFSYDVKMKEKGDIPEGYSVSREKKERFSLILESASTNQTSMYLCASSFLDSYEQYFGPGTRLTVT.

The chain recombines TRBV5-4 with TRBJ2-7, with a weak D call TRBD2 (6 bases). Germline CDR1 and CDR2: SGHNT and YYREEE (reference sequence). The germline V and J ends were trimmed by 5 bases and 0 bases, with 15 bases remaining between them. The CDR3 contains 15 residues. The CDR3 region is CASRPAGPSSYEQYF. The CDR3 nucleotides read TGTGCCAGCAGACCCGCGGGGCCGAGCTCCTACGAGCAGTACTTC.

V usage is TRBV5-4 and J usage is TRBJ2-1, with 10 bases lining up with TRBD2. V trimming: 1 base; J trimming: 6 bases; junction bases outside the gene matches: 4. The CDR3 spans 15 residues. Germline-derived CDR1 and CDR2 are SGHNT and YYREEE (reference sequence). DNA for the CDR3: TGTGCCAGCAGCTTGACTAGCGGGATGAGCAATGAGCAGTTCTTC. The encoded protein is CASSLTSGMSNEQFF.

This rearrangement joins TRBV9 to TRBJ2-1; 9 nucleotides agree with TRBD2. The ends lost 2 bases at V and 2 bases at J; junction bases unmatched: 5. The germline V gene encodes CDR1 SGDLS and CDR2 YYNGEE. CDR3 length: 16 residues. CDR3 loop: CASSVLAGTPYNEQFF. CDR3 sequence (DNA): TGTGCCAGCAGCGTCCTAGCGGGAACCCCCTACAATGAGCAGTTCTTC.

This chain uses TRBV19 with TRBJ2-3, with D possibly matching TRBD1 (5 bases). V was clipped by 5 bases and J by 0 bases, with 12 bases between them. Per the germline V gene, CDR1 is LNHDA and CDR2 is SQIVND (reference sequence). There are 15 residues in the CDR3. CDR3 protein: CASSPRQTSTDTQYF. CDR3 nucleotide sequence: TGTGCCAGTAGTCCCCGACAGACTAGCACAGATACGCAGTATTTT. Full variable domain (remainder filled in from reference TRBV19 and TRBJ2-3): DGGITQSPKYLFRKEGQNVTLSCEQNLNHDAMYWYRQDPGQGLRLIYYSQIVNDFQKGDIAEGYSVSREKKESFPLTVTSAQKNPTAFYLCASSPRQTSTDTQYFGPGTRLTVL.

This clone was seen only once. The rearrangement uses TRBV30 and TRBJ2-1, with 10 bases fitting TRBD2. V trimming: 4 bases; J trimming: 15 bases; junction bases outside the gene matches: 15. The CDR3 spans 14 residues. From germline, CDR1 is GTSNPN and CDR2 SVGIG (reference sequence). CDR3 loop: CAWISGLAERGRFF. CDR3 DNA: TGTGCCTGGATTTCTGGACTAGCGGAGCGGGGGAGGTTCTTC.

This clone was seen a handful of times. The genes are TRBV28 and TRBJ2-6; 11 bases match TRBD2. After removal of 6 bases from V and 2 bases from J, the junction contained 9 bases not matched to a gene. The CDR3 runs to 18 residues. Germline CDR1 is MDHEN and CDR2 is SYDVKM. CDR3 sequence (DNA): TGTGCCAGCAGATTGAATAGCGGGAGGGGAGCTGGGGCCAACGTCCTGACTTTC. Translated, it gives CASRLNSGRGAGANVLTF.

Notes on this clone: Other DNA sequences in this specimen translate into the identical CDR3. The rearrangement uses TRBV28 and TRBJ2-7, with D possibly TRBD1 on 6 matching bases. Trimming left V 5 bases short and J 0 bases short, with 8 bases between. The CDR3 is 13 residues long. The V gene's germline CDR1 is MDHEN and CDR2 SYDVKM. In nucleotides, the CDR3 is TGTGCCAGCAGTACAGGGAGCTCCTACGAGCAGTACTTC. This codes for CASSTGSSYEQYF.

The V and J genes are TRBV7-6 and TRBJ2-5; D is unclear. This CDR3 has 12 amino acids. CDR1 and CDR2 from the germline V gene are SGHVS and FNYEAQ. Trimming left V 5 bases short and J 4 bases short, with 8 bases between. CDR3 DNA sequence: TGTGCCAGCAGCCCCTGGGGAGAGACCCAGTACTTC. Encoded protein: CASSPWGETQYF.

This clone was counted between two and nine times. The V gene is TRBV6-1, the J gene TRBJ1-5; TRBD1 might be the D (5 bases). This CDR3 is 15 amino acids long. V lost 7 bases and J 6 bases, leaving 19 bases between the germline ends. CDR1 and CDR2 (germline): MNHNS, SASEGT. The CDR3 is CASTGQGTGSQPQHF. The CDR3 DNA reads TGTGCCAGCACGGGCCAGGGCACAGGCAGTCAGCCCCAGCATTTT.

The sample holds one count of this clone. This chain uses TRBV14 with TRBJ2-7; 14 nucleotides agree with TRBD2. The germline V gene has CDR1 SGHDN and CDR2 FVKESK. CDR3 length equals 15 residues. Germline trimming cut 4 bases from V and 3 bases from J; bases unmatched to any gene: 2. Here the CDR3 DNA reads TGTGCCAGCAGCCCGGGACTAGCGGGAGTCTACGAGCAGTACTTC. Its translation is CASSPGLAGVYEQYF. Together with reference TRBV14 and TRBJ2-7, the CDR3 gives the full variable domain: EAGVTQFPSHSVIEKGQTVTLRCDPISGHDNLYWYRRVMGKEIKFLLHFVKESKQDESGMPNNRFLAERTGGTYSTLKVQPAELEDSGVYFCASSPGLAGVYEQYFGPGTRLTVT.

This clone turned up a few times. The genes are TRBV28 and TRBJ1-5, with D unresolved. The CDR3 loop spans 12 amino acids. CDR1 MDHEN and CDR2 SYDVKM come from the germline V gene. Written as DNA, the CDR3 is TGTACCTGCTGTAGAAGCAATCAGCCCCAGCATTTT. Translated: CTCCRSNQPQHF.

This chain joins TRBV4-1 and TRBJ2-1; 7 nucleotides line up with TRBD2. Germline loops: CDR1 MGHRA, CDR2 YSYEKL. CDR3 length: 14 amino acids. V lost 1 base, J lost 8 bases, and 5 bases stayed unmatched. The CDR3 loop is CASSQGIGRDEQFF. The CDR3, as DNA: TGCGCCAGCAGCCAAGGTATAGGGAGGGATGAGCAGTTCTTC.

The chain has TRBV2 and TRBJ2-1; TRBD2 might be the D (6 bases). In germline, CDR1 is SNHLY, CDR2 FYNNEI. The CDR3 extends over 14 amino acids. Trimming shortened V by 8 bases and J by 5 bases, and 16 bases separated the two germline ends. CDR3 sequence: CASLVDSGNNEQFF. The CDR3 nucleotides read TGTGCCAGCTTAGTCGATAGCGGTAACAATGAGCAGTTCTTC.

The V call is TRBV30, the J call TRBJ2-1; tentatively, D is TRBD1 or TRBD2 (5 bases each). CDR3 length equals 11 residues. Germline V gene sequence: CDR1 GTSNPN, CDR2 SVGIG (reference sequence). V gave up 8 bases and J gave up 14 bases, with 19 bases separating them. The CDR3 DNA is TGTGCCATTTCGTTGGGGACCGGGGAGTTCTTC. Translated: CAISLGTGEFF.

A single count supports this clone. This chain links TRBV7-6 with TRBJ1-1, with D unclear. With 5 bases removed from V and 3 bases from J, the gap between germline ends came to 10 bases. This CDR3 is built from 13 residues. In germline, CDR1 is SGHVS, CDR2 FNYEAQ. This chain's CDR3 is CASSRTRDTEAFF. CDR3 sequence (DNA): TGTGCCAGCAGCCGAACTCGGGACACTGAAGCTTTCTTT.

This clone came up many times. The same CDR3 also results from other DNA sequences found in this sample. The V call is TRBV5-4, the J call TRBJ2-2; 12 bases align to TRBD2. The germline CDR1 and CDR2 sequences are SGHNT and YYREEE (reference sequence). J was trimmed by 3 bases and V by 5 bases; bases with no gene match: 5. The CDR3 is 16 residues long. The CDR3, as DNA: TGTGCCAGCAGACGACTAGCGGGAGCGGACACCGGGGAGCTGTTTTTT. The encoded protein is CASRRLAGADTGELFF.

V gene TRBV10-2 combines with J gene TRBJ2-5; 11 nucleotides agree with TRBD1. CDR3 length: 15 amino acids. Germline loops: CDR1 WSHSY, CDR2 SAAADI. V trimming: 5 bases; J trimming: 4 bases; junction bases outside the gene matches: 6. The CDR3 DNA is TGCGCCAGCAGTCCCCAGGACAGGGGGCTAGAGACCCAGTACTTC. Residues: CASSPQDRGLETQYF.

The genes are TRBV6-4 and TRBJ2-7, with 10 bases lining up with TRBD1. The CDR3 consists of 14 residues. Germline values: CDR1 MRHNA, CDR2 SNTAGT. The V and J ends lost 3 bases and 4 bases, in that order; junction bases with no gene match: 3. The CDR3 loop reads CASSEGQGGYEQYF. CDR3 sequence (DNA): TGTGCCAGCAGTGAAGGACAGGGGGGGTACGAGCAGTACTTC.

This chain uses TRBV12-1 with TRBJ2-3; the table calls TRBD2, which could not be checked here. TRBV12-1 corresponds to a pseudogene. The CDR3 is 11 amino acids. The chain's CDR3 is CASPLSETQYF. Written as DNA, the CDR3 is TGTGCCAGCCCCTTAAGCGAAACGCAGTATTTT.